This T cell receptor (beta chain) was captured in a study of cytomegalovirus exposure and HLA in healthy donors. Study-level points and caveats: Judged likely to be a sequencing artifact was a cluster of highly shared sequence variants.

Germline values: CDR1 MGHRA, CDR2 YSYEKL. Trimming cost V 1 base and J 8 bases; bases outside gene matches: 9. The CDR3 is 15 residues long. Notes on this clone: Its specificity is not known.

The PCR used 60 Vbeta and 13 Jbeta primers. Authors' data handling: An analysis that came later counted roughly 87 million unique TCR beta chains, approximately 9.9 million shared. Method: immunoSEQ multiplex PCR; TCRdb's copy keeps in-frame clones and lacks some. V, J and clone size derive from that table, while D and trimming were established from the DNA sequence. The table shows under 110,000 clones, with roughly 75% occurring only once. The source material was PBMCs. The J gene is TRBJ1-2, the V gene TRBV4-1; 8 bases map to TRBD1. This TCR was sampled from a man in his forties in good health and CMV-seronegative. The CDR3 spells CASSQVDRATGGYTF. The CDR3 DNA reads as TGCGCCAGCAGCCAAGTGGACAGGGCTACGGGGGGCTACACCTTC.